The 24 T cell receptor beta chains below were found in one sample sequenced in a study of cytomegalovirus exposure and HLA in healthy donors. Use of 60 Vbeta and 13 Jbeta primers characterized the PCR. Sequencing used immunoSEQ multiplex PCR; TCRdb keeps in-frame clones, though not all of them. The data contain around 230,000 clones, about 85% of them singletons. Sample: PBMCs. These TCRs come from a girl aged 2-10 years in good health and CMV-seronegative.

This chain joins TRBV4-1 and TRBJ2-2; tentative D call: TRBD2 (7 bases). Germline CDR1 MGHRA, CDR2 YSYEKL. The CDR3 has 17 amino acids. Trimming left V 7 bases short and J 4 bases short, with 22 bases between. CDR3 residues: CASNTRGARESTGELFF. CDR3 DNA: TGCGCCAGCAACACTCGGGGGGCAAGAGAATCCACCGGGGAGCTGTTTTTT.

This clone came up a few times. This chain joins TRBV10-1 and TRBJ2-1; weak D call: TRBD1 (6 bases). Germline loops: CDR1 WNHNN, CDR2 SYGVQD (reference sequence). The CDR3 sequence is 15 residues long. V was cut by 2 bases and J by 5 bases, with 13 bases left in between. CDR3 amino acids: CASSEGTLKHNEQFF. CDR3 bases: TGCGCCAGCAGTGAGGGGACACTGAAGCACAATGAGCAGTTCTTC.

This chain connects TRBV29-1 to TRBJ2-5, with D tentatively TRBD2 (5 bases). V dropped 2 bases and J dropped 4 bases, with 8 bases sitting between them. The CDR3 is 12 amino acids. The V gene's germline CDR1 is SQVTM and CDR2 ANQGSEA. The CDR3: CSVEIGGETQYF. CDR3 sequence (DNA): TGCAGCGTTGAAATAGGAGGAGAGACCCAGTACTTC.

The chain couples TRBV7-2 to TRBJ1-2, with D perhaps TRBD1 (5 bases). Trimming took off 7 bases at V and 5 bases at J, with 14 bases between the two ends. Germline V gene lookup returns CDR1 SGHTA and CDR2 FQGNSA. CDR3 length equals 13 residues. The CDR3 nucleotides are TGTGCCAGCAAGGAGGCGGGACGGTATGGCTACACCTTC. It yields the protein CASKEAGRYGYTF.

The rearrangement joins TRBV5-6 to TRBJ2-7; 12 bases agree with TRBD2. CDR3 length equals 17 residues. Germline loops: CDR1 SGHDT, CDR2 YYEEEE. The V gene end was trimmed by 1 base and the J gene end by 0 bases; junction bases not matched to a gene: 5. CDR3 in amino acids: CASSLRLAGGASYEQYF. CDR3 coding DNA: TGTGCCAGCAGCTTGAGGCTAGCGGGAGGGGCCTCCTACGAGCAGTACTTC.

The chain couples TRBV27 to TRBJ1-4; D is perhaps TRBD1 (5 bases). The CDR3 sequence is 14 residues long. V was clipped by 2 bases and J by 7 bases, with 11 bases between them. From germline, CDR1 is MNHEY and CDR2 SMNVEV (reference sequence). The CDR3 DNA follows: TGTGCCAGCAGTTTACGAGGGGAGGGTGAAAAACTGTTTTTT. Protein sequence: CASSLRGEGEKLFF.

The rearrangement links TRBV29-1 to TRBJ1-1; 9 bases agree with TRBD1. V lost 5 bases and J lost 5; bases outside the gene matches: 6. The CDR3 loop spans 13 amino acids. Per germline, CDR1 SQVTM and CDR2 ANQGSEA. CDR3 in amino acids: CSVSPGTGTEAFF. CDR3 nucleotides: TGCAGCGTTTCCCCCGGGACAGGGACTGAAGCTTTCTTT.

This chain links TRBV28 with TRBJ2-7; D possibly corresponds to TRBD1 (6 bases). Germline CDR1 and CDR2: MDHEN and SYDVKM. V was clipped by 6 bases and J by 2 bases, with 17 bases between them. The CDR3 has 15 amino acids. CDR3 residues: CASRPRGTFPYEQYF. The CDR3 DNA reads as TGTGCCAGCAGGCCCCGAGGGACATTCCCCTACGAGCAGTACTTC.

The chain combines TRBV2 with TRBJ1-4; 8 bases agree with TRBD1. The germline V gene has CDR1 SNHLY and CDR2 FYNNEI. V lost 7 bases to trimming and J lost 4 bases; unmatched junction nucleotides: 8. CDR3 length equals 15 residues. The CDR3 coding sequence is TGTGCCAGCAAAGGGCCAGGGGGCGGTAATGAAAAACTGTTTTTT. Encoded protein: CASKGPGGGNEKLFF.

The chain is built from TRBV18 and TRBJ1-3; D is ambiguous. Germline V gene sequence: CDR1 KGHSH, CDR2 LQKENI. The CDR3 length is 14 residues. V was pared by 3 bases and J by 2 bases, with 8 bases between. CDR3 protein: CASSPQETGNTIYF. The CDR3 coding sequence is TGTGCCAGCTCACCCCAGGAAACTGGAAACACCATATATTTT.

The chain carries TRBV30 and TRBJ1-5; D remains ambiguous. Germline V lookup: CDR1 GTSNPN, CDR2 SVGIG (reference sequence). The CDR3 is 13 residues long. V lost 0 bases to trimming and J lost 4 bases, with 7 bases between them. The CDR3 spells CAWSVSENQPQHF. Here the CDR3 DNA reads TGTGCCTGGAGTGTCTCAGAAAATCAGCCCCAGCATTTT.

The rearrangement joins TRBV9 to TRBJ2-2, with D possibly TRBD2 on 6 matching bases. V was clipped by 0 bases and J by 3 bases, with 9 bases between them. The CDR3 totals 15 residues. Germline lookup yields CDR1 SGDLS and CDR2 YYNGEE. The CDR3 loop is CASSVEWGDTGELFF. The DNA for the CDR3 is TGTGCCAGCAGCGTAGAGTGGGGGGACACCGGGGAGCTGTTTTTT.

For the CDR3, the DNA is TGTGCCAGCAGCTTAGATCTTGCGGGAGGGGTGGATACGCAGTATTTT. This encodes CASSLDLAGGVDTQYF. The genes are TRBV11-2 and TRBJ2-3; TRBD2 matches 9 bases. Germline values: CDR1 SGHAT, CDR2 FQNNGV. Unmatched junction bases numbered 7, after V lost 0 bases and J lost 6 bases. The CDR3 spans 16 residues.

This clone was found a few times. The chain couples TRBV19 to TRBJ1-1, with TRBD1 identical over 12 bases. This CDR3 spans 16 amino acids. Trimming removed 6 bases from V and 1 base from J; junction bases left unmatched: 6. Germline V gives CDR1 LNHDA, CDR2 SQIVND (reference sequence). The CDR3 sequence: CASRGTGGAGNTEAFF. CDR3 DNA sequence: TGTGCCAGTAGAGGGACAGGGGGCGCGGGGAACACTGAAGCTTTCTTT.

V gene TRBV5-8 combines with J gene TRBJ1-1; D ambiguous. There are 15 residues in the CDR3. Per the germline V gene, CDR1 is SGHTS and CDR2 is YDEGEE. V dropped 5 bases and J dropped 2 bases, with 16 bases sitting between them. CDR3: CASRAGIGSNTEAFF. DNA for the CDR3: TGTGCCAGCAGGGCGGGAATTGGAAGTAACACTGAAGCTTTCTTT.

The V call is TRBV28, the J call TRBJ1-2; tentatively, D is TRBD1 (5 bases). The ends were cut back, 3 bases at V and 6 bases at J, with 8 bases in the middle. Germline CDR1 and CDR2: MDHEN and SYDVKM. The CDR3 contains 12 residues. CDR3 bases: TGTGCCAGCAGTTTTTCCAGGGATGGCTACACCTTC. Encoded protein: CASSFSRDGYTF.

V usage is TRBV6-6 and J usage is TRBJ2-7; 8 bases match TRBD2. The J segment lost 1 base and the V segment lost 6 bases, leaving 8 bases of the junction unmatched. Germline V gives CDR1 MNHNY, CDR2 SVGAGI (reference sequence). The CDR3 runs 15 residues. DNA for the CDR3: TGTGCCAGCAGAACCCGTGCGGGGGGATCCTACGAGCAGTACTTC. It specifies CASRTRAGGSYEQYF.

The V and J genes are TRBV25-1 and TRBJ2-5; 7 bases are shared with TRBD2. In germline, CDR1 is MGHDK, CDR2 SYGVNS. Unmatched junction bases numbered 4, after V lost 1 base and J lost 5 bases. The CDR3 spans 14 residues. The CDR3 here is CASSEWGGLETQYF. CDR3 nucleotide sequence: TGTGCCAGCAGTGAATGGGGGGGGTTGGAGACCCAGTACTTC.

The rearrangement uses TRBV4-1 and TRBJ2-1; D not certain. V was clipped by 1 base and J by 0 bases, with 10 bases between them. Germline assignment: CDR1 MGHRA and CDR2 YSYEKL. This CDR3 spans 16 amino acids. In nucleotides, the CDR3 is TGCGCCAGCAGCCAAGTCCCCGAGAGCTCCTACAATGAGCAGTTCTTC. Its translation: CASSQVPESSYNEQFF.

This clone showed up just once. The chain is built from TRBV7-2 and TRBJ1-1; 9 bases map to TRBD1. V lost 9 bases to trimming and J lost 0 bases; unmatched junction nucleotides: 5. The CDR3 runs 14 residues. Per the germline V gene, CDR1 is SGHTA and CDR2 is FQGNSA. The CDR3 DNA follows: TGTGCCAGTACAGGGGGCGGGATGAACACTGAAGCTTTCTTT. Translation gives CASTGGGMNTEAFF. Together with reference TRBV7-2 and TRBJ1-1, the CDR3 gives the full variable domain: GAGVSQSPSNKVTEKGKDVELRCDPISGHTALYWYRQSLGQGLEFLIYFQGNSAPDKSGLPSDRFSAERTGGSVSTLTIQRTQQEDSAVYLCASTGGGMNTEAFFGQGTRLTVV.

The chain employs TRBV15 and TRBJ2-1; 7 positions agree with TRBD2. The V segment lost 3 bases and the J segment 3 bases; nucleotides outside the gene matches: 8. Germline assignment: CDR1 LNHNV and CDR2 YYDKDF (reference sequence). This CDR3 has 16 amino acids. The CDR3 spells CATSSPAGIFYNEQFF. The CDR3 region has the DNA TGTGCCACCAGCAGTCCAGCGGGGATCTTCTACAATGAGCAGTTCTTC.

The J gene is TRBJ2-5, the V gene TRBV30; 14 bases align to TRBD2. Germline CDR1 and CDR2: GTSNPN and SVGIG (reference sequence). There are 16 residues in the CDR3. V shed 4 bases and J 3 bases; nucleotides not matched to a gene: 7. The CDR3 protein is CAWTSGLAGGEETQYF. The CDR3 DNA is TGTGCCTGGACTTCCGGACTAGCGGGGGGAGAAGAGACCCAGTACTTC. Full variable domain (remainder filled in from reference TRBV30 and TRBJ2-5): SQTIHQWPATLVQPVGSPLSLECTVEGTSNPNLYWYRQAAGRGLQLLFYSVGIGQISSEVPQNLSASRPQDRQFILSSKKLLLSDSGFYLCAWTSGLAGGEETQYFGPGTRLLVL.

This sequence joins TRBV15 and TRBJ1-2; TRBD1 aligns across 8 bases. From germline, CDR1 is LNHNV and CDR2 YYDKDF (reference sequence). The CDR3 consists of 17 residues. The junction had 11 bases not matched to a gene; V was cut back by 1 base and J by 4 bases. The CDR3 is CATSRGTRTGPRYGYTF. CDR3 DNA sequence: TGTGCCACCAGCAGAGGGACTAGGACAGGGCCTCGCTATGGCTACACCTTC.

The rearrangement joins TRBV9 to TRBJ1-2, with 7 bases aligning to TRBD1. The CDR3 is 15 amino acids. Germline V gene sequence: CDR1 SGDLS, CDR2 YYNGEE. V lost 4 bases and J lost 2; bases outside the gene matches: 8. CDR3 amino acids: CASSTRQGENYGYTF. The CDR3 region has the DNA TGTGCCAGCAGCACACGACAGGGAGAGAACTATGGCTACACCTTC.